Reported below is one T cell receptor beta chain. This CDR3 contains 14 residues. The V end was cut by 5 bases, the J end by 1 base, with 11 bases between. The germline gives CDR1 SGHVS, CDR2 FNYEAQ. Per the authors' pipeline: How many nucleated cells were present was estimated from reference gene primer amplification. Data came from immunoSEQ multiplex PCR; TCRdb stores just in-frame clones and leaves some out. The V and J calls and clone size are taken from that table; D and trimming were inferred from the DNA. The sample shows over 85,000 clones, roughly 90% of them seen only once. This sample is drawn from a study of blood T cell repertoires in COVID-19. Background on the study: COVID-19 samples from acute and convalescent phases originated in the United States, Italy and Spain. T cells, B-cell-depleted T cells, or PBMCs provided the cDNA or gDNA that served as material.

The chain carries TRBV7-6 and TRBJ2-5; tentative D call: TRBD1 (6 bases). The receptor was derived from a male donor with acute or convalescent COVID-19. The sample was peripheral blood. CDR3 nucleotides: TGTGCCAGCAGCACCGGGACACCCCAAGAGACCCAGTACTTC. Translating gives CASSTGTPQETQYF.